This entry describes one TCR beta chain. Individuals having autoimmune disease history or systemic immunosuppression were not enrolled. The data were produced by immunoSEQ multiplex PCR, yet TCRdb's version contains in-frame clones alone and is incomplete. The data hold tens of thousands of clones, with 82% observed a single time. This sample is drawn from a study of OX40 agonist ivuxolimab in advanced cancers. As for the study in general: Treatment of patients was with ivuxolimab, an agonistic anti-OX40 (CD134) antibody. Three patients got partial responses; one had hepatocellular carcinoma and two had cutaneous melanoma.

This TCR was recovered from an adult with an advanced solid tumor such as melanoma, head and neck, liver or kidney cancer. The sequencing used CD4+ or CD8+ T cells sorted from blood, collected in a trial of the OX40 agonist ivuxolimab.

The CDR3 DNA reads as TGTGCCAGCAGCTTGCGTGGGATCAACACTGAAGCTTTCTTT. Amino acids: CASSLRGINTEAFF. The chain combines TRBV5-6 with TRBJ1-1; D remains ambiguous. CDR1 is SGHDT and CDR2 is YYEEEE in the germline V gene. The CDR3 runs to 14 residues. Trimming cost V 1 base and J 2 bases, with 9 bases left between them.